The TCR beta chain described here comes from a study of shared clonotypes between healthy human individuals. For the study at large: The plates for each donor numbered three CD4 naive, three CD4 memory, two CD8 naive and one CD8 memory. Study observations and caveats: Sample collection involved blood only; tissue repertoires are likely different.

Naive CD8 cells were CD45RO-negative, positively selected for CCR7, excluding terminally differentiated effector memory CD45RA+ cells. J lost 5 bases, V lost 5 bases, and 14 bases had no gene match. The length of the CDR3 is 16 residues. The germline gives CDR1 MGHRA, CDR2 YSYEKL. Sequencing was at deep level. Produced via immunoSEQ multiplex PCR; TCRdb's table is partial and in-frame only. The table has 1.5 million to 2.5 million clones, around 96% seen once. Details on this clone: No antigen is known for it.

The TCR sequence derives from a man aged 18 to 29 in good health. This chain uses TRBV4-1 with TRBJ1-2; 7 nucleotides align to TRBD1. The sequenced sample was naive CD8+ T cells sorted from blood. The CDR3: CASSVRRTGSRYGYTF. The CDR3 DNA reads TGCGCCAGCAGCGTCAGGCGGACAGGCTCTAGGTATGGCTACACCTTC.